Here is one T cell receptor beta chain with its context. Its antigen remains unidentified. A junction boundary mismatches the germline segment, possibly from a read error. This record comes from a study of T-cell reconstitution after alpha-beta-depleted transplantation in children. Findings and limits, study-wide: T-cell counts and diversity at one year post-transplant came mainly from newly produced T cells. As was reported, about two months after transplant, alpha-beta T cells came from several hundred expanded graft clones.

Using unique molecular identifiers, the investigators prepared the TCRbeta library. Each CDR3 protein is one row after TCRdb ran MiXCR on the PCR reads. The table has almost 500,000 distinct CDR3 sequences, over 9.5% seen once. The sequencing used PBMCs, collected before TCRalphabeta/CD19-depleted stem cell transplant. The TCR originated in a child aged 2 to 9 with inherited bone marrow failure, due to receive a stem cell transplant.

This CDR3 reads CARSSGRWERNNEQFF. The CDR3 DNA follows: TGTGCCAGGAGCTCTGGTCGGTGGGAGCGGAACAATGAGCAGTTCTTC. V is TRBV7-1 and J is TRBJ2-1; the D gene is possibly TRBD2 (5 bases). TRBV7-1 is filed as an ORF, its function uncertain. The CDR3 runs to 16 residues.